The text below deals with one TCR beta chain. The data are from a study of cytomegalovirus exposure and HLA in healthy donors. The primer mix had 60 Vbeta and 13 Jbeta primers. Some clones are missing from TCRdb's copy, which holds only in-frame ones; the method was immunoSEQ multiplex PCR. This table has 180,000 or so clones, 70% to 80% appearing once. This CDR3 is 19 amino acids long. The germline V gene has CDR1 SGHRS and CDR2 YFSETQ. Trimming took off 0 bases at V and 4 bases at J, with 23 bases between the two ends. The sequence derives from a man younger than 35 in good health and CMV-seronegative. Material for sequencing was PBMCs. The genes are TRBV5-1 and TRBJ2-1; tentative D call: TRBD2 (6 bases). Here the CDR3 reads CASSLGRRAGPSPYNEQFF. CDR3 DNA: TGCGCCAGCAGCTTGGGGAGGCGAGCGGGCCCCAGTCCGTACAATGAGCAGTTCTTC.